A selection of T cell receptor beta chains follows, all from one sample in a study of blood T cell repertoires in COVID-19. The method was immunoSEQ multiplex PCR; TCRdb's version includes in-frame clones alone and lacks a portion of them. Here the sample spans about 240,000 clones, 82% being singletons. Sequencing was performed on peripheral blood. These receptor sequences come from a woman between 18 and 29 years old with acute or convalescent COVID-19. The CDR3 runs from the conserved cysteine through the conserved F or W. D genes are given only for firm matches. Not all rows give a size; the values are once, few, many and, for expanded clones, a class.

j_call	v_call	d_call	clone_size	cdr3_nt	cdr3_aa
TRBJ1-2	TRBV29-1	TRBD1	-	TGCAGCGCTACAGGGGGCGTAGACTATGGCTACACCTTC	CSATGGVDYGYTF
TRBJ2-1	TRBV27	TRBD2	once	TGTGCCAGCAGTCAGGGACTAGCGGGAGTTCAGTTCTTC	CASSQGLAGVQFF
TRBJ2-3	TRBV27	TRBD2	-	TGTGCCAGCAGCCGTCCGGGACTAAGCACAGATACGCAGTATTTT	CASSRPGLSTDTQYF
TRBJ2-1	TRBV6-5	TRBD2	once	TGTGCCAGCACCAAGGGGGCGGGAGGGACGGATGAGCAGTTCTTC	CASTKGAGGTDEQFF
TRBJ2-7	TRBV9	-	-	TGTGCCAGCAGCGCCTCCGAGAACTACGAGCAGTACTTC	CASSASENYEQYF
TRBJ2-5	TRBV12-3/TRBV12-4	-	-	TGTGCCAGCACCAACCAAGGAGAGGGGACCCAGTACTTC	CASTNQGEGTQYF
TRBJ1-6	TRBV19	TRBD1	-	TGTGCCAGTAGAAGGGACAGGGCGTACGGATCACCCCTCCACTTT	CASRRDRAYGSPLHF
TRBJ2-2	TRBV28	TRBD1	once	TGTGCCAGCAGCCGGACAGGGAATTTACCCTACACCGGGGAGCTGTTTTTT	CASSRTGNLPYTGELFF
TRBJ2-1	TRBV4-2	-	-	TGTGCCAGCAGCCAAGCGGTTACGACAGGCTACAATGAGCAGTTCTTC	CASSQAVTTGYNEQFF
TRBJ2-3	TRBV19	TRBD2	-	TGTGCCAGTAGGTTTCTGCAAGGGCGGGGGAAGGGCACAGATACGCAGTATTTT	CASRFLQGRGKGTDTQYF
TRBJ2-7	TRBV10-3	-	-	TGTGCCATCAGTGACCTTTACGAGCAGTACTTC	CAISDLYEQYF
TRBJ1-2	TRBV28	-	-	TGTGCCAGCAGAGGAGGCGGGGGGGCGAAATATGGCTACACCTTC	CASRGGGGAKYGYTF
TRBJ2-1	TRBV10-3	TRBD2	-	TGTGCCATCAGTGATAAGCGGGAGTTTTTGAGCGATGAGCAGTTCTTC	CAISDKREFLSDEQFF
TRBJ2-3	TRBV7-3	-	-	TGTGCCAGCAGCCCCCCCGGAGATACGCAGTATTTT	CASSPPGDTQYF
TRBJ2-1	TRBV19	TRBD2	-	TGTGCCAGTAGTAAGCAACCCGGGACTAGCGAGTACAATGAGCAGTTCTTC	CASSKQPGTSEYNEQFF
TRBJ2-1	TRBV19	TRBD2	-	TGTGCCAGTACAGAGCGGGAGGGCCGTGATGAGCAGTTCTTC	CASTEREGRDEQFF
TRBJ1-5	TRBV15	-	-	TGTGCCACCAGCAGAGTTCGGGGGGCTCGCAATCAGCCCCAGCATTTT	CATSRVRGARNQPQHF
TRBJ2-3	TRBV4-3	-	-	TGCGCCAGCAGCCAAGACTATAAGCATACGCAGTATTTT	CASSQDYKHTQYF
TRBJ2-5	TRBV10-3	-	-	TGTGCCATCAGTGCTTGGAGCAAGGGAGCGACCCAGTACTTC	CAISAWSKGATQYF
TRBJ1-1	TRBV10-1	-	-	TGCGCCAGCAGTGCCGGCAGGGCCACTGAAGCTTTCTTT	CASSAGRATEAFF
TRBJ1-2	TRBV18	TRBD1	-	TGTGCCAGCTCACCACTTGCAGGGGGCGTGACCTCCAACTATGGCTACACCTTC	CASSPLAGGVTSNYGYTF
TRBJ2-7	TRBV28	TRBD1	-	TGTGCCAGCAGTTTGTCGGACAGGGGGTCCTCCGACGAGCAGTACTTC	CASSLSDRGSSDEQYF
TRBJ2-7	TRBV18	-	-	TGTGCCAGCTCACCTCTGTCAGACAGCTACGAGCAGTACTTC	CASSPLSDSYEQYF
TRBJ2-7	TRBV30	TRBD2	-	TGTGCCTGGAGTGTACTAGCGGGAGGGCCGCGGTACGAGCAGTACTTC	CAWSVLAGGPRYEQYF
TRBJ2-5	TRBV25-1	TRBD2	once	TGTGCCAGCAGTGAATTGCTCGGGAGGGGGGAGACCCAGTACTTC	CASSELLGRGETQYF
TRBJ2-5	TRBV29-1	TRBD2	-	TGCAGCGTTGTCCCGGGGGGGGACCCAGAGACCCAGTACTTC	CSVVPGGDPETQYF
TRBJ2-7	TRBV24-1	TRBD2	-	TGTGCCACCAGTGTTGGCGGGAGGGCCTCTGACGAGCAGTACTTC	CATSVGGRASDEQYF
TRBJ1-6	TRBV28	-	-	TGTGCCAGCAGTCCCTATACTCCTGTCGGTTCACCCCTCCACTTT	CASSPYTPVGSPLHF